This entry concerns a single T cell receptor beta chain. As yet, its antigen is unknown. These data come from a study of OX40 agonist ivuxolimab in advanced cancers. Overall study: Mean age 60 years, range about 23 to 79; approximately 83% male.

Profiled with immunoSEQ multiplex PCR; TCRdb holds only in-frame clones, not every one. The data show around 140,000 clones, 85% to 95% seen once. Blood got drawn at baseline, again on cycle 4 day 1, and then on cycle 7 day 1. Findings of the study overall: The specificity for antigen of the expanded peripheral T cells was not determined. On average, CD8+ T cells had more expanded clones than CD4+.

The material was CD4+ or CD8+ T cells sorted from blood, obtained in a trial of the OX40 agonist ivuxolimab. The TCR sequence derives from an adult with an advanced solid tumor such as melanoma, head and neck, liver or kidney cancer.

CDR3 residues: CASSSRDRGYSPLHF. The CDR3 DNA follows: TGTGCCAGCAGCTCGCGGGACAGGGGTTATTCACCCCTCCACTTT. The rearrangement links TRBV7-6 to TRBJ1-6, with 10 positions matching TRBD1. The CDR3 is made up of 15 amino acids. CDR1 is SGHVS, CDR2 FNYEAQ, per germline. V lost 4 bases, J lost 8 bases, and 5 bases stayed unmatched.